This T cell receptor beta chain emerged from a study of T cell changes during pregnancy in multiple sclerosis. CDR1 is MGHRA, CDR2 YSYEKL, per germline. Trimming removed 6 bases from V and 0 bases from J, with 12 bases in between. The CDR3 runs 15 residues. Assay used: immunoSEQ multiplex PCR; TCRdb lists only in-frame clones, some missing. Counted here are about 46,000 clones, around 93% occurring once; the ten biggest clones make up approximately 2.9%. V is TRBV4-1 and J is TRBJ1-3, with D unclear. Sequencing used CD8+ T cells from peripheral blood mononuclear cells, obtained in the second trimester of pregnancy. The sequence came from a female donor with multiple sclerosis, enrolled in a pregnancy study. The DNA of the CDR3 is TGCGCCAGCAGTTTGGAGGCGGACTCTGGAAACACCATATATTTT. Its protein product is CASSLEADSGNTIYF.